Below are 16 T cell receptor beta chains sequenced from a single sample in a study of cytomegalovirus exposure and HLA in healthy donors. Primers: 60 Vbeta forward and 13 Jbeta reverse. The data were produced by immunoSEQ multiplex PCR, yet TCRdb's version contains in-frame clones alone and is incomplete. The repertoire holds around 280,000 clones, with around nine tenths as singletons. Sequencing used PBMCs. These receptors originate from a woman between 18 and 30 years old in good health and CMV-seronegative.

This clone was picked up one time. The chain has TRBV19 and TRBJ1-5, with D tentatively TRBD1 (5 bases). The CDR3 has 16 amino acids. The germline V gene has CDR1 LNHDA and CDR2 SQIVND (reference sequence). The V end lost 6 bases, the J end lost 2 bases, and 17 bases lay between the germline ends. CDR3 sequence: CASSAETVPGNQPQHF. The CDR3 bases are TGTGCCAGTAGCGCGGAGACAGTGCCGGGCAATCAGCCCCAGCATTTT.

The rearrangement joins TRBV5-6 to TRBJ2-5, with D possibly TRBD2 on 7 matching bases. From germline, CDR1 is SGHDT and CDR2 YYEEEE. This CDR3 spans 14 amino acids. V lost 3 bases to trimming and J lost 9 bases, with 18 bases between them. The CDR3 sequence: CASSSPGGHDPQYF. Written as DNA, the CDR3 is TGTGCCAGCAGCTCGCCGGGGGGCCATGATCCCCAGTACTTC.

The DNA for the CDR3 is TGTGCCAGCGTACAGGGGAGCTACGAGCAGTACTTC. Amino acids: CASVQGSYEQYF. The chain carries TRBV27 and TRBJ2-7; 7 positions agree with TRBD1. The CDR3 has 12 residues. J gave up 3 bases and V 8 bases, and 4 bases lay outside the gene matches. Germline lookup yields CDR1 MNHEY and CDR2 SMNVEV (reference sequence).

The chain has TRBV13 and TRBJ2-3; tentative D call: TRBD2 (6 bases). Germline CDR1 PRHDT, CDR2 FYEKMQ (reference sequence). Trimming left V 1 base short and J 5 bases short, with 7 bases between. CDR3 length: 13 residues. CDR3 DNA: TGTGCCAGCAGCTTAGTGGGGGGAGATACGCAGTATTTT. Its protein product is CASSLVGGDTQYF.

This chain connects TRBV5-5 to TRBJ1-1; no firm D call. The CDR3 totals 16 residues. Germline CDR1 reads SGHKS; CDR2 reads YYEKEE (reference sequence). V was shortened by 0 bases and J by 8 bases, with 20 bases between the two germline ends. The CDR3 nucleotides are TGTGCCAGCAGCTTGGTAGGCGGCGGCGGTCATGGGGAAGCTTTCTTT. Protein: CASSLVGGGGHGEAFF.

CDR3 in DNA: TGTGCCAGCAGCTTGGGCGGGTACAATGAGCAGTTCTTC. As protein: CASSLGGYNEQFF. The chain links TRBV5-8 to TRBJ2-1; D possibly corresponds to TRBD2 (5 bases). V lost 0 bases and J lost 4, with 5 bases in between. This CDR3 has 13 residues. Germline V gene lookup returns CDR1 SGHTS and CDR2 YDEGEE.

A remark on this clone: The junction shows a germline mismatch at one end, possibly a read error. The genes are TRBV7-9 and TRBJ2-1; maybe TRBD2 (5 bases). There are 14 residues in the CDR3. Germline V gene sequence: CDR1 SEHNR, CDR2 FQNEAQ (reference sequence). CDR3 sequence (DNA): TGTTCCAGCAGCTTAGCATCGGGGAGAGCTGAGCAGTTCTTC. It yields the protein CSSSLASGRAEQFF.

The rearrangement uses TRBV2 and TRBJ2-7, with D uncertain. Trimming removed 6 bases from V and 1 base from J, with 16 bases in between. CDR1 and CDR2 (germline): SNHLY, FYNNEI. CDR3 length equals 15 residues. The CDR3, as DNA: TGTGCCAGCAGGTCTATCTACCGCTCGTCCTACGAGCAGTACTTC. Protein product: CASRSIYRSSYEQYF.

With respect to this clone: Its ends do not fully match the called genes, so a read error is possible. The CDR3 sequence: CASSERDRKTRYF. CDR3 coding DNA: TGTGCCAGCAGTGAGAGGGACAGAAAGACCCGGTACTTC. The chain carries TRBV2 and TRBJ2-5, with 7 nucleotides matching TRBD1. CDR1 is SNHLY and CDR2 is FYNNEI in the germline V gene. The CDR3 has 13 residues.

CDR3 amino acids: CASSLYGTGGTEAFF. CDR3 sequence (DNA): TGTGCCAGCAGCTTATATGGGACAGGGGGCACTGAAGCTTTCTTT. The J gene is TRBJ1-1, the V gene TRBV7-2; TRBD1 agrees at 11 bases. Germline CDR1 reads SGHTA; CDR2 reads FQGNSA. V trimming: 2 bases; J trimming: 4 bases; junction bases outside the gene matches: 3. The CDR3 extends over 15 amino acids.

The V and J genes are TRBV11-2 and TRBJ2-5; 10 positions match TRBD1. The CDR3 extends over 14 amino acids. V was pared by 5 bases and J by 5 bases, with 5 bases of the junction left unmatched. Germline V gene data show CDR1 as SGHAT and CDR2 as FQNNGV. CDR3 sequence reads: CASSPGTGVETQYF. CDR3 coding DNA: TGTGCCAGCAGCCCCGGGACAGGGGTTGAGACCCAGTACTTC.

The chain couples TRBV14 to TRBJ2-3, with 8 nucleotides matching TRBD2. The V gene end was trimmed by 4 bases and the J gene end by 4 bases; junction bases not matched to a gene: 4. Germline lookup yields CDR1 SGHDN and CDR2 FVKESK. CDR3 length: 14 residues. The CDR3: CASSPGLEADTQYF. CDR3 coding DNA: TGTGCCAGCAGCCCGGGACTAGAAGCAGATACGCAGTATTTT.

The V and J genes are TRBV4-2 and TRBJ2-1; 10 bases map to TRBD1. CDR1 is LGHNA and CDR2 is YNFKEQ in the germline V gene. J lost 3 bases, V lost 1 base, and 9 bases had no gene match. The CDR3 totals 18 residues. The CDR3 sequence is CASSQGFAGTGVYNEQFF. The CDR3 DNA is TGTGCCAGCAGCCAAGGCTTTGCCGGGACAGGGGTCTACAATGAGCAGTTCTTC.

The rearrangement uses TRBV19 and TRBJ1-6, with a weak D call TRBD1 (5 bases). The germline V and J ends were trimmed by 6 bases and 0 bases, with 15 bases remaining between them. The CDR3 totals 17 residues. Germline V CDR1 and CDR2: LNHDA, SQIVND (reference sequence). The CDR3 bases are TGTGCCAGTAGAACGGGACTTCATAGCTCCTATAATTCACCCCTCCACTTT. Its translation: CASRTGLHSSYNSPLHF. Complete variable domain (other parts from reference TRBV19 and TRBJ1-6): DGGITQSPKYLFRKEGQNVTLSCEQNLNHDAMYWYRQDPGQGLRLIYYSQIVNDFQKGDIAEGYSVSREKKESFPLTVTSAQKNPTAFYLCASRTGLHSSYNSPLHFGNGTRLTVT.

The chain is built from TRBV4-1 and TRBJ2-5, with TRBD2 identical over 8 bases. Trimming at V came to 1 base and at J to 7 bases, leaving 8 bases not matched to a gene. The CDR3 consists of 15 residues. Germline assignment: CDR1 MGHRA and CDR2 YSYEKL. The CDR3 sequence is CASSQAAAGGSTQYF. The CDR3, as DNA: TGCGCCAGCAGCCAAGCGGCGGCGGGGGGATCGACCCAGTACTTC.

This sequence joins TRBV15 and TRBJ1-1; D is undetermined. The CDR3 covers 13 residues. Looked up from germline, CDR1 is LNHNV and CDR2 is YYDKDF (reference sequence). Trimming removed 5 bases at V and 6 bases at J, with 13 bases between. The CDR3 region is CATSLFGSSEAFF. The CDR3, as DNA: TGTGCCACCAGCTTGTTCGGGAGTTCTGAAGCTTTCTTT. Filled out from reference TRBV15 and TRBJ1-1, the complete variable domain reads DAMVIQNPRYQVTQFGKPVTLSCSQTLNHNVMYWYQQKSSQAPKLLFHYYDKDFNNEADTPDNFQSRRPNTSFCFLDIRSPGLGDTAMYLCATSLFGSSEAFFGQGTRLTVV.